The text below deals with one TCR beta chain. This record comes from a study of OX40 agonist ivuxolimab in advanced cancers. Across the study: Treatment of patients was with ivuxolimab, an agonistic anti-OX40 (CD134) antibody. While on treatment, patients had intravenous ivuxolimab at 0.01 to 10 mg/kg every 2 weeks.

Generated by immunoSEQ multiplex PCR, the TCRdb table keeps only in-frame clones and is missing some. The profile shows approximately 37,000 clones, roughly 87% of them singletons. Trimming stripped 0 bases from V and 8 bases from J, with 4 bases between. CDR1 and CDR2 from the germline V gene are LNHNV and YYDKDF (reference sequence). This CDR3 has 12 residues. The J gene is TRBJ1-4, the V gene TRBV15, with D uncertain. The source of this sequence is an adult with an advanced solid tumor such as melanoma, head and neck, liver or kidney cancer. The starting material was CD4+ or CD8+ T cells sorted from blood, obtained in a trial of the OX40 agonist ivuxolimab. The CDR3, as DNA: TGTGCCACCAGCAGAGATGGCGAAAAACTGTTTTTT. Amino acid sequence: CATSRDGEKLFF.